This TCR beta chain stems from a study of blood T cell repertoires in COVID-19. Original methodology: Amplification with reference gene primers provided the estimates of nucleated cell counts. This table comes from immunoSEQ multiplex PCR, and its TCRdb copy is limited to in-frame clones, with some not included. Clonal size and the V and J genes are those of that table, whereas D and trimming came from the DNA. The data show some 350,000 clones, about nine tenths seen once. This CDR3 contains 14 residues. Looked up from germline, CDR1 is LGHDT and CDR2 is YNNKEL (reference sequence). The germline V and J ends were trimmed by 1 base and 5 bases, with 10 bases remaining between them.

Sequenced sample: peripheral blood. The genes are TRBV3-1 (or the pseudogene TRBV3-2) and TRBJ2-3; D unclear. This TCR derives from a woman aged 70 to 79 with COVID-19, enrolled during active disease. As DNA, the CDR3 is TGTGCCAGCAGCCAAGCCGGGTTGAAAGATACGCAGTATTTT. This gives the protein CASSQAGLKDTQYF.